The T cell receptor (beta chain) described here comes from a study of CD8 T cells in Susac syndrome. Reverse transcription of about 0.45 to 1 ug RNA was performed with random hexamers. Each CDR3 protein is one row after TCRdb ran MiXCR on the immunoSEQ multiplex PCR reads. The data show around 200,000 distinct CDR3 sequences, 85% to 95% seen once. V dropped 1 base and J dropped 10; count of bases not matched to a gene: 14. CDR3 length: 16 residues. The germline V gene has CDR1 MNHEY and CDR2 SVGAGI. TCR beta sequencing was performed on blood CD8+ and CD4+ T cells. TEMRA cells were enriched by FACS, and CD4+ and CD8+ T cells were negatively isolated.

The V call is TRBV6-5, the J call TRBJ1-1, with 8 positions matching TRBD1. This clonotype was obtained from a human donor in good health. Input material: CD4+ T cells from PBMCs. The CDR3 here is CASSYFGQGFVGAAFF. The CDR3 nucleotides are TGTGCCAGCAGTTACTTCGGACAGGGTTTCGTTGGCGCAGCTTTCTTT.